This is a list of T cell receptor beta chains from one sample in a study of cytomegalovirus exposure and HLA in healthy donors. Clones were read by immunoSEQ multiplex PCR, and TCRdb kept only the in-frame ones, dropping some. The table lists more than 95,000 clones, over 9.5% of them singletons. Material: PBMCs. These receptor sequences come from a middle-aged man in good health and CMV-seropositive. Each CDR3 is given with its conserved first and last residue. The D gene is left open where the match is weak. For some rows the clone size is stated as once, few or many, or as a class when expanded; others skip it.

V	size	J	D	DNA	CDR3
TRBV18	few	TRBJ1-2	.	TGTGCCAGCTCACCACCGACAGGACACTATGGCTACACCTTC	CASSPPTGHYGYTF
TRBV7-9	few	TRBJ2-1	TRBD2	TGTGCCATCGAAAGGGGGCTAGCGGGAACCAATGAGCAGTTCTTC	CAIERGLAGTNEQFF
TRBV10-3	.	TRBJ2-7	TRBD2	TGTGCCATCAGTGAGTCAACGGGACTAGCGCACTACGAGCAGTACTTC	CAISESTGLAHYEQYF
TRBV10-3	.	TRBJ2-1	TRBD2	TGTGCCATCAGTGTACTTAGACTAGCGGCTTCCTACAATGAGCAGTTCTTC	CAISVLRLAASYNEQFF
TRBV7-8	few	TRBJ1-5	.	TGTGCCAGCAGCCGTACGCAGGGGATAGAGCAGCCCCAGCATTTT	CASSRTQGIEQPQHF
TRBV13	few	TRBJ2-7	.	TGTGCCAGTAACAACCGCGGCTCCTACGAGCAGTACTTC	CASNNRGSYEQYF
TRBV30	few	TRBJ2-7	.	TGTGCCTGGACCACAGGGAACGAGCAGTACTTC	CAWTTGNEQYF
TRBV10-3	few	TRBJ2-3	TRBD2	TGTGCCATCAGTGGGGGGACTAGCGGGAGAGATGCCACAGATACGCAGTATTTT	CAISGGTSGRDATDTQYF
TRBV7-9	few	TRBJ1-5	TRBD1	TGTGCCAGCAGCGGTGGGACAGGGTCTACCCAGCATTTT	CASSGGTGSTQHF
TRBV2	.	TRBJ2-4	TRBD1	TGTGCCAGCATTAAGGACAGGGACGGAAACATTCAGTACTTC	CASIKDRDGNIQYF
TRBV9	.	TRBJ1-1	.	TGTGCCAGCAGCGCGTCAGGCACTGAAGCTTTCTTT	CASSASGTEAFF
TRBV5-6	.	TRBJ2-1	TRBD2	TGTGCCAGCAGCGACGGGAGGACCGTTCTAATATACAATGAGCAGTTCTTC	CASSDGRTVLIYNEQFF
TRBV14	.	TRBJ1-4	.	TGTGCCAGCAGCCAAGTCAGGGCCAGTGAAAAACTGTTTTTT	CASSQVRASEKLFF
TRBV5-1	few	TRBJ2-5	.	TGCGCCAGCAGTGTAGGGGAAGGTACGGAGACCCAGTACTTC	CASSVGEGTETQYF
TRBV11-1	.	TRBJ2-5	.	TGTGCCAGCAGCTTAGCTACAGGGCAGGAGACCCAGTACTTC	CASSLATGQETQYF
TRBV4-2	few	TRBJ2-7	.	TGTGCCAGCAGCCTTTCAGGGAACTACGAGCAGTACTTC	CASSLSGNYEQYF
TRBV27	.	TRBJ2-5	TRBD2	TGTGCCAGCAGTTTAATAGCGGGAGTTGTAGAGACCCAGTACTTC	CASSLIAGVVETQYF
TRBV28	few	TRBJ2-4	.	TGTGCCAGCAGTTTCATAGGACTTATTCAGTACTTC	CASSFIGLIQYF
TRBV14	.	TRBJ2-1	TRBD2	TGTGCCAGCAGCCAAGCGGCTAGCGGGAGGTCTTACAATGAGCAGTTCTTC	CASSQAASGRSYNEQFF
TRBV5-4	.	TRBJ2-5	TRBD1	TGTGCCAGCAGCTCCCGTGAGGGGGCCTTGGAGACCCAGTACTTC	CASSSREGALETQYF
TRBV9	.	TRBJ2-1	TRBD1	TGTGCCAGCAGCGGGGACAGAAAAAATGAGCAGTTCTTC	CASSGDRKNEQFF
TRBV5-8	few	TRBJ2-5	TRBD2	TGTGCCAGCAGCTTGAGCGGGAGGGAGACCCAGTACTTC	CASSLSGRETQYF
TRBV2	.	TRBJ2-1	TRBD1	TGTGCCAAGCGGGACAGGGGGGTCAATGAGCAGTTCTTC	CAKRDRGVNEQFF
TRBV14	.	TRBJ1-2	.	TGTGCCAGCAGCCAAGACTTCGATCTATCTGGCTACACCTTC	CASSQDFDLSGYTF
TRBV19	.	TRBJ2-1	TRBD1	TGTGCCAGTAGTATGGGACAGGGGTTTAATGAGCAGTTCTTC	CASSMGQGFNEQFF
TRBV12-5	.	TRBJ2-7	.	TGTGCTAGCTCCCCAGGGGGGAACTCCTACGAGCAGTACTTC	CASSPGGNSYEQYF
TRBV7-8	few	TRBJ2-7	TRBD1	TGTGCCAGCAGCTTTGGCAGGGGGCAAGACGAGCAGTACTTC	CASSFGRGQDEQYF
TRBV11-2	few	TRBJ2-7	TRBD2	TGTGCCAGCAGCGGACTAGCGGGACGACAGGCCTACGAGCAGTACTTC	CASSGLAGRQAYEQYF
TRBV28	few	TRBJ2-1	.	TGTGCCAGCAGCTCCTCCAGGACTAAAGGCTACAATGAGCAGTTCTTC	CASSSSRTKGYNEQFF
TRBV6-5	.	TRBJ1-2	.	TGTGCCAGCAGCCCCGCAACCTATTATGGCTACACCTTC	CASSPATYYGYTF
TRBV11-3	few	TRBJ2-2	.	TGTGCCAGCAGCGATCTAAGTTTGTCCGGGGAGCTGTTTTTT	CASSDLSLSGELFF
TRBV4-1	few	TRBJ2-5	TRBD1	TGCGCCAGCAGCCAAGAGAGCGGACAGGGTGAGACCCAGTACTTC	CASSQESGQGETQYF
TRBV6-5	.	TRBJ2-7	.	TGTGCCAGCAGTTACTCGATTCCGGGTACGGGCGAGCAGTACTTC	CASSYSIPGTGEQYF
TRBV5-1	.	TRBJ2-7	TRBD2	TGCGCCAGCAGCCCTTGGACTAGCGTGAAGTCCTACGAGCAGTACTTC	CASSPWTSVKSYEQYF
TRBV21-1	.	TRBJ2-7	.	TGTGCCAGCAGCCAAACTAGCGGGAGTACCTACGAGCAGTACTTC	CASSQTSGSTYEQYF
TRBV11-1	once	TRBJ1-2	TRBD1	TGTGCCAGCAGCTTAGGGACAGGGTATGGCTACACCTTC	CASSLGTGYGYTF
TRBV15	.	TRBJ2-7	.	TGTGCCACCAGCAGAGGTAGTAAGGAGCAGTACTTC	CATSRGSKEQYF
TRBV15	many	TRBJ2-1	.	TGTGCCACCAGCAGATTTTCTAGGAGGGTCTCCTACAATGAGCAGTTCTTC	CATSRFSRRVSYNEQFF
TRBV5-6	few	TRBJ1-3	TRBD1	TGTGCCAGCAGCTTGCCCCGGGACAGGTCCCTTTCGACCGGAAACACCATATATTTT	CASSLPRDRSLSTGNTIYF
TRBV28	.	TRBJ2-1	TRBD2	TGTGCCAGCAGTGGACTAGTTGGTTATGAGCAGTTCTTC	CASSGLVGYEQFF
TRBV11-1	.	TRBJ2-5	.	TGTGCCAGCAGCCCCTTATCAGGGAGGGAGACCCAGTACTTC	CASSPLSGRETQYF
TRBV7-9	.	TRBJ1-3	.	TGTGCCAGCAGCCAGACAGTCTCTGGAAACACCATATATTTT	CASSQTVSGNTIYF
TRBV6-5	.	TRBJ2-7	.	TGTGCCAGCAGTTACACGGGGGTCTACGAGCAGTACTTC	CASSYTGVYEQYF